Listed below are T cell receptor beta chains from one sample, sequenced in a study of molecular identifiers for immune sequencing clone quantification. TCRdb re-called the PCR reads through MiXCR, storing one row per CDR3 protein. This table has just under 650,000 distinct CDR3 sequences, less than 20% appearing once. Sample: naive CD8+ T cells from blood, with Jurkat cell RNA spiked in. These receptors all stem from a human donor in good health. Some libraries in this study had Jurkat cell RNA spiked in. CDR3s include the opening cysteine and the closing phenylalanine or tryptophan. The D gene is left open where the match is weak. Size values are once, few and many counts, or a class for expanded clones, and some rows have none.

clone_size j_call v_call d_call cdr3_aa cdr3_nt
NA TRBJ2-7 TRBV7-8 NA CASSLLEDSSEQYF TGTGCCAGCAGCTTGTTGGAGGACTCCAGCGAGCAGTACTTC
NA TRBJ1-1 TRBV7-2 NA CASSPIRHKNTEAFF TGTGCCAGCAGCCCCATCCGACACAAGAACACTGAAGCTTTCTTC
NA TRBJ2-3 TRBV11-2 TRBD1 CASSYRGQGTDTQYF TGTGCCAGCAGCTACCGGGGACAGGGGACAGATACGCAGTATTTT
few TRBJ2-1 TRBV6-2/TRBV6-3 NA CASSYVYNEQFF TGTGCCAGCAGTTACGTTTACAATGAGCAGTTCTTC
many TRBJ2-4 TRBV20-1 NA CSSRGAAKNIQYF TGCAGTTCGAGGGGGGCAGCCAAAAACATTCAGTACTTC
few TRBJ2-7 TRBV6-5 NA CASSSGTPSTYEQYF TGTGCCAGCAGCTCCGGGACTCCATCCACCTACGAGCAGTACTTC
NA TRBJ2-5 TRBV10-3 NA CAISDHRASAPETQYF TGTGCCATCAGTGACCACAGGGCCTCAGCTCCAGAGACCCAGTACTTC
many TRBJ1-1 TRBV29-1 NA CSVLRDSTEAFF TGCAGCGTTCTTCGGGATTCCACTGAAGCTTTCTTT
NA TRBJ2-1 TRBV6-5 NA CASSPWITSYNEQFF TGTGCCAGCAGTCCCTGGATAACTTCCTACAATGAGCAGTTCTTC
few TRBJ1-1 TRBV13 TRBD1 CASSRLGQGYTEAFF TGTGCCAGCAGCAGACTGGGACAGGGGTACACTGAAGCTTTCTTT
NA TRBJ2-1 TRBV7-6 TRBD2 CASSPEREGLNEQFF TGTGCCAGCAGCCCGGAGCGGGAGGGTTTAAATGAGCAGTTCTTC
many TRBJ2-7 TRBV12-3/TRBV12-4 TRBD2 CASSRPGLAGGPSYEQYF TGTGCCAGCAGCAGGCCCGGACTAGCGGGGGGGCCTAGCTACGAGCAGTACTTC
many TRBJ2-7 TRBV7-2 NA CASSLELLGSYEQYF TGTGCCAGCAGCTTAGAGTTACTAGGTTCCTACGAGCAGTACTTC
few TRBJ1-5 TRBV30 NA CAWSAEHSNQPQHF TGTGCCTGGAGTGCGGAGCATAGCAATCAGCCCCAGCATTTT
NA TRBJ1-3 TRBV6-5 NA CASRTGGMGRLSGNIIYF TGTGCCAGCAGGACCGGCGGGATGGGACGGCTCTCTGGAAACATCATATATTTT
many TRBJ2-5 TRBV5-6 NA CASSPVGTPSQYF TGTGCCAGCAGCCCCGTCGGGACGCCATCCCAGTACTTC
many TRBJ2-3 TRBV12-3/TRBV12-4 TRBD1 CASSFGLGQTTDTQYF TGTGCCAGCAGTTTCGGCCTGGGACAGACGACAGATACGCAGTATTTT